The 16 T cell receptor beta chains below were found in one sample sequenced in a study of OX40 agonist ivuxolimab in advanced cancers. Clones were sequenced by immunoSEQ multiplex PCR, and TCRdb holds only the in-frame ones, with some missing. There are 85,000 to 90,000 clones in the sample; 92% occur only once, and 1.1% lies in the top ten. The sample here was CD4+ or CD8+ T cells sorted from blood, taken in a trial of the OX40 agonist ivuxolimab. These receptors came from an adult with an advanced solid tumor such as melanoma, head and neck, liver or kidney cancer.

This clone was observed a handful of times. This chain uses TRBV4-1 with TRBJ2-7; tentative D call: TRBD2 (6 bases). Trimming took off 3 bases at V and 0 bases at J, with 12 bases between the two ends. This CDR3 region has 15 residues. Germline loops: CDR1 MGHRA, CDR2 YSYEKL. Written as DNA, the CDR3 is TGCGCCAGCAGCCAGGGCGGGACGGGCTCCTACGAGCAGTACTTC. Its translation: CASSQGGTGSYEQYF.

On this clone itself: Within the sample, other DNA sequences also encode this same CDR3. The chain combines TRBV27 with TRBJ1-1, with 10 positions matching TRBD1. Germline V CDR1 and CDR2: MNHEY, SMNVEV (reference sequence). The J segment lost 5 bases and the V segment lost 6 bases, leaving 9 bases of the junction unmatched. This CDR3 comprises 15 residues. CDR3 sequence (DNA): TGTGCCAGCAGCCCACGGGACAGGGGCTATACTGAAGCTTTCTTT. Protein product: CASSPRDRGYTEAFF.

CDR3 nucleotides: TGCGCCAGCAGCTTGAATAGCGGGAGAATGTACGAGCAGTACTTC. This sequence encodes CASSLNSGRMYEQYF. The V and J genes are TRBV5-1 and TRBJ2-7; 9 nucleotides agree with TRBD2. CDR1 and CDR2 from the germline V gene are SGHRS and YFSETQ. The CDR3 covers 15 residues. Trimming at V came to 1 base and at J to 4 bases, leaving 6 bases not matched to a gene.

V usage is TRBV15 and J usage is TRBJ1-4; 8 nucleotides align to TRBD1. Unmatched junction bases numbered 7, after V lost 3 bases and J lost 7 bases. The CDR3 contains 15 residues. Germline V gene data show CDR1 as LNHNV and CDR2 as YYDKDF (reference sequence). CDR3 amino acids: CATSSPTGASEKLFF. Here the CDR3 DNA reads TGTGCCACCAGCAGTCCGACAGGGGCCAGTGAAAAACTGTTTTTT.

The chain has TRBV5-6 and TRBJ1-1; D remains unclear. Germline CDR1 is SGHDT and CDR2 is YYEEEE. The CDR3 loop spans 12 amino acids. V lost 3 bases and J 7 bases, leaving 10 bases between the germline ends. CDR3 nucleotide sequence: TGTGCCAGCAGCTCACACCGGGGTGAAGCTTTCTTT. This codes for CASSSHRGEAFF.

The chain's CDR3 is CASSPEGGVGTEAFF. The CDR3 DNA reads TGTGCCAGCAGTCCTGAGGGAGGGGTAGGGACTGAAGCTTTCTTT. The chain uses TRBV6-4 and TRBJ1-1; maybe TRBD1 (5 bases). The CDR3 has 15 residues. Looked up from germline, CDR1 is MRHNA and CDR2 is SNTAGT. The germline V and J ends were trimmed by 5 bases and 5 bases, with 18 bases remaining between them.

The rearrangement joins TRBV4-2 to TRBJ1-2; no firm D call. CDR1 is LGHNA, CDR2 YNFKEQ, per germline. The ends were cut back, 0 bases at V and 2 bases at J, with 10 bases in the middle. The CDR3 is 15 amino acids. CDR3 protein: CASSQDLSSNYGYTF. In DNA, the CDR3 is TGTGCCAGCAGCCAAGATCTTTCGAGCAACTATGGCTACACCTTC.

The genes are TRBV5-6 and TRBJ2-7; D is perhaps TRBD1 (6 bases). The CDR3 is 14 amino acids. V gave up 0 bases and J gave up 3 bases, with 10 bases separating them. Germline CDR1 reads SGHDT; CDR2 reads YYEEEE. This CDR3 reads CASSLGPQGYEQYF. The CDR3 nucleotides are TGTGCCAGCAGCTTGGGGCCACAGGGCTACGAGCAGTACTTC.

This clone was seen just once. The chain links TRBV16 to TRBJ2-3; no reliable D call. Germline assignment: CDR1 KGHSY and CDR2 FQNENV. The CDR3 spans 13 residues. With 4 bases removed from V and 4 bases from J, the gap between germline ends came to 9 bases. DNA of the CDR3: TGTGCCAGCAGCCCATACCGTCCAGATACGCAGTATTTT. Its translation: CASSPYRPDTQYF.

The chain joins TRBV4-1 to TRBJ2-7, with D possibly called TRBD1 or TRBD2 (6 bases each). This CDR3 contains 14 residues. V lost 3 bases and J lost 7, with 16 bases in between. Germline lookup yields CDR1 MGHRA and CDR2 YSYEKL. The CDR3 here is CASSQTRGPGEQYF. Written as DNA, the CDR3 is TGCGCCAGCAGCCAGACTCGGGGGCCGGGGGAGCAGTACTTC.

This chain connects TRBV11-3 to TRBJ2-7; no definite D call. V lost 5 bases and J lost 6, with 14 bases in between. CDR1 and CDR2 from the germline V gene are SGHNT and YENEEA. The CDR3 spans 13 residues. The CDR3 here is CASSIGAIGEQYF. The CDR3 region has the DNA TGTGCCAGCAGCATCGGAGCCATCGGCGAGCAGTACTTC.

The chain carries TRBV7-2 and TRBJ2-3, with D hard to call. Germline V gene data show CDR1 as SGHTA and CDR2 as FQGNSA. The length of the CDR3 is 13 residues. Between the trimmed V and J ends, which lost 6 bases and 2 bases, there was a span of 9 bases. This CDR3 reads CASRGPVTDTQYF. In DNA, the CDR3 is TGTGCCAGCAGAGGACCGGTCACAGATACGCAGTATTTT.

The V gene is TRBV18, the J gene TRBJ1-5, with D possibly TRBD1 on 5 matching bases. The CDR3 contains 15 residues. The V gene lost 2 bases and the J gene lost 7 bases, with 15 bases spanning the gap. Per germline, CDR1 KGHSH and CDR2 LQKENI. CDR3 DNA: TGTGCCAGCTCACCAATAGGACACGTAGGGCAGCCCCAGCATTTT. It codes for CASSPIGHVGQPQHF.

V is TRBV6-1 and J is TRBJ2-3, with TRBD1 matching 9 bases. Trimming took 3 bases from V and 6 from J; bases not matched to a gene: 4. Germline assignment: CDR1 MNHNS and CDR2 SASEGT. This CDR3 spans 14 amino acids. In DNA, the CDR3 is TGTGCCAGCAGTGAGGGACAGGGTGGGGATACGCAGTATTTT. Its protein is CASSEGQGGDTQYF.

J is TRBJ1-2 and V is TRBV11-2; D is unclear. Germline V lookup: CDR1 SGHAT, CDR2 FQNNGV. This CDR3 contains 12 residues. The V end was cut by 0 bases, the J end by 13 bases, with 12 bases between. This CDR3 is CASSLDRGRVTF. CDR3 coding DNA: TGTGCCAGCAGCTTAGATCGCGGACGGGTCACCTTC.

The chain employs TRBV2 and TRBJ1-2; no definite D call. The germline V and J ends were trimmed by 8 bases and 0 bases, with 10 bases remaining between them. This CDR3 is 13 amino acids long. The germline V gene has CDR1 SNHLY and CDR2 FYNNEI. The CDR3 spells CASADMPNYGYTF. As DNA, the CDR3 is TGTGCCAGCGCTGACATGCCTAACTATGGCTACACCTTC.